This note documents a single T cell receptor (beta chain) sequence. Its antigen is as yet unknown. The sample comes from a study of T cell responses to AZD1222 COVID-19 vaccine. At the level of the study: Samples with a second dose at about 4 or about 12 weeks were pooled together. Findings and limits, study-wide: Vaccine-related CD4 TCRs covered spike, predominating at 160-218 and 743-854.

TCRdb keeps only in-frame clones here, not all; method: immunoSEQ multiplex PCR. This sample has some 180,000 clones, with around 88% found just once. The CDR3 contains 17 residues. Germline V CDR1 and CDR2: DFQATT, SNEGSKA (reference sequence). The V and J ends lost 3 bases and 0 bases respectively, with 15 bases between them. The source material was peripheral blood, sampled on day 0 of AZD1222 vaccination. The receptor was derived from an adult in good health. This chain uses TRBV20-1 with TRBJ1-6, with D perhaps matching TRBD1 (5 bases). The CDR3, as DNA: TGCAGTGCTAGTTGGGACGGCGCGAGCTCCTATAATTCACCCCTCCACTTT. Translated: CSASWDGASSYNSPLHF.